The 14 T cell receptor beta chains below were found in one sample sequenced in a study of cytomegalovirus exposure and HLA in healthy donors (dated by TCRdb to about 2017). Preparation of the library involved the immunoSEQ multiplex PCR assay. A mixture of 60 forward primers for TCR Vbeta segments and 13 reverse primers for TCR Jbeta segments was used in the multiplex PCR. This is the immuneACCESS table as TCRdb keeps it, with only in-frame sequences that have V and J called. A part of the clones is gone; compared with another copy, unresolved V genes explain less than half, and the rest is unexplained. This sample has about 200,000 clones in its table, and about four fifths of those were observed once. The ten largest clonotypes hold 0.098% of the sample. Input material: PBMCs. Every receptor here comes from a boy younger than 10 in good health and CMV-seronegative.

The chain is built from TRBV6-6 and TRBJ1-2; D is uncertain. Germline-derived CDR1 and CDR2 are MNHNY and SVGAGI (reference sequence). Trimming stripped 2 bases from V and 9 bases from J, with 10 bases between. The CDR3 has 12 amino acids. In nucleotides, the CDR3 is TGTGCCAGCAGTTACGAGGGAAATAGCTACACCTTC. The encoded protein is CASSYEGNSYTF.

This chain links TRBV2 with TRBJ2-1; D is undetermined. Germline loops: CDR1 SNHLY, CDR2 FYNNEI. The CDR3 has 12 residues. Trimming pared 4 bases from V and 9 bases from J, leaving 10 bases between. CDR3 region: CASSGLPGEQFF. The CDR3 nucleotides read TGTGCCAGCAGTGGCCTTCCAGGTGAGCAGTTCTTC.

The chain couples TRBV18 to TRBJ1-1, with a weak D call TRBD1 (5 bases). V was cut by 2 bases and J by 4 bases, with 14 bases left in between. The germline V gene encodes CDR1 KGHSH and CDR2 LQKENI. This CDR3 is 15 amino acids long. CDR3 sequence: CASSPRAGRSTEAFF. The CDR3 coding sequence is TGTGCCAGCTCACCAAGGGCAGGGAGGTCCACTGAAGCTTTCTTT.

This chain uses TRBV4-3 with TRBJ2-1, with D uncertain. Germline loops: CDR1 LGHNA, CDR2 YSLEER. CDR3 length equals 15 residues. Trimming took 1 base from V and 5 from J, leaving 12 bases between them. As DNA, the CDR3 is TGCGCCAGCAGCCAAGTGGAGTTTGGTCACAATGAGCAGTTCTTC. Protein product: CASSQVEFGHNEQFF.

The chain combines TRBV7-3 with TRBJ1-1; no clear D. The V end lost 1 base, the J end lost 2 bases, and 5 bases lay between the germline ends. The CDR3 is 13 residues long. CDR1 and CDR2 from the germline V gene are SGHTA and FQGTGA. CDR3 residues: CASSLNNNTEAFF. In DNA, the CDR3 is TGTGCCAGCAGCTTAAACAACAACACTGAAGCTTTCTTT.

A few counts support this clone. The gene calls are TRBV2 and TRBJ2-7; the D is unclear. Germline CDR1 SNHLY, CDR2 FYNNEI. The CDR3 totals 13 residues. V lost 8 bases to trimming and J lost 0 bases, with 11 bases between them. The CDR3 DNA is TGTGCCAGCGGTCAACAGAGCTCCTACGAGCAGTACTTC. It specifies CASGQQSSYEQYF. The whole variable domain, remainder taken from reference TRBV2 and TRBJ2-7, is EPEVTQTPSHQVTQMGQEVILRCVPISNHLYFYWYRQILGQKVEFLVSFYNNEISEKSEIFDDQFSVERPDGSNFTLKIRSTKLEDSAMYFCASGQQSSYEQYFGPGTRLTVT.

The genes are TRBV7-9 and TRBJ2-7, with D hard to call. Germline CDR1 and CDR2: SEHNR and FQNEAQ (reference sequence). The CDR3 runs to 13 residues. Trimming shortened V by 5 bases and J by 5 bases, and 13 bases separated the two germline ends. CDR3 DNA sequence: TGTGCCAGCAGCCCTAACCCATTGGACGAGCAGTACTTC. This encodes CASSPNPLDEQYF.

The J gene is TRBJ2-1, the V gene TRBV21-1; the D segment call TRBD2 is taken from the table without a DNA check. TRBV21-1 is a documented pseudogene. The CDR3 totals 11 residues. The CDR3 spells CASSKTDEQFF. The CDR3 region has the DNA TGTGCCAGCAGCAAGACTGATGAGCAGTTCTTC.

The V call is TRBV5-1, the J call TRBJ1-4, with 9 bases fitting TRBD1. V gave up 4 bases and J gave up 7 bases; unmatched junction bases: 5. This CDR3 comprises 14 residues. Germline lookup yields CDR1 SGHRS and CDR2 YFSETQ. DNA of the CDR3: TGCGCCAGCAGCCAGGGACAGGGCGGTGAAAAACTGTTTTTT. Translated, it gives CASSQGQGGEKLFF.

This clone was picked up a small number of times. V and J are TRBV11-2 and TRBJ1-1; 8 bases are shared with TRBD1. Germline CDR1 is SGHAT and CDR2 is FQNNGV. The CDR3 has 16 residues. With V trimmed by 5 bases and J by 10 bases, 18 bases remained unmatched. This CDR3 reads CASSQTGATAWGRAFF. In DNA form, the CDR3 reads TGTGCCAGCAGCCAGACAGGGGCTACTGCTTGGGGTCGAGCTTTCTTT.

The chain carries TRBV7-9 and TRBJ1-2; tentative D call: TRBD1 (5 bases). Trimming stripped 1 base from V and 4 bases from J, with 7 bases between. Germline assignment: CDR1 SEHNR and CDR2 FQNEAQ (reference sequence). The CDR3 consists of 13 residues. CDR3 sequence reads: CASSLGQTYGYTF. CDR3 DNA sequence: TGTGCCAGCAGCTTAGGACAGACCTATGGCTACACCTTC.

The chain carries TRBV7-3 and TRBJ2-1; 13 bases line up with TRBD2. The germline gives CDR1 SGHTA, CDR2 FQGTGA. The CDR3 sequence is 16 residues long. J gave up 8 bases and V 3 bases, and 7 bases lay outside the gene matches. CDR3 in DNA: TGTGCCAGCAGCTTGAGTACTAGCGGGGGGGCTCATGAGCAGTTCTTC. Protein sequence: CASSLSTSGGAHEQFF.

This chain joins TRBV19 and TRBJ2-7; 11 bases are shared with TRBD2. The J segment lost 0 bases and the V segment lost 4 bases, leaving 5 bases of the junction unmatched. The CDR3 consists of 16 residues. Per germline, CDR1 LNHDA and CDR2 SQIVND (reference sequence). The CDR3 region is CASSRSGTSGSYEQYF. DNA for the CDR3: TGTGCCAGTAGTAGAAGTGGGACTAGCGGCTCCTACGAGCAGTACTTC.

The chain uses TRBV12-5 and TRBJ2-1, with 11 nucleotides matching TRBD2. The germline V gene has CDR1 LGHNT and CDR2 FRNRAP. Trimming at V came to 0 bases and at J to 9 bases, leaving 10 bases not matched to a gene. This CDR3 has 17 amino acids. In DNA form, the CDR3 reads TGTGCTAGTGGTTTGGTTCTAGCGGGGGGTAATGTGGGTGAGCAGTTCTTC. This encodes CASGLVLAGGNVGEQFF. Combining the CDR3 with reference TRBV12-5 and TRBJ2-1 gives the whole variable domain DARVTQTPRHKVTEMGQEVTMRCQPILGHNTVFWYRQTMMQGLELLAYFRNRAPLDDSGMPKDRFSAEMPDATLATLKIQPSEPRDSAVYFCASGLVLAGGNVGEQFFGPGTRLTVL.